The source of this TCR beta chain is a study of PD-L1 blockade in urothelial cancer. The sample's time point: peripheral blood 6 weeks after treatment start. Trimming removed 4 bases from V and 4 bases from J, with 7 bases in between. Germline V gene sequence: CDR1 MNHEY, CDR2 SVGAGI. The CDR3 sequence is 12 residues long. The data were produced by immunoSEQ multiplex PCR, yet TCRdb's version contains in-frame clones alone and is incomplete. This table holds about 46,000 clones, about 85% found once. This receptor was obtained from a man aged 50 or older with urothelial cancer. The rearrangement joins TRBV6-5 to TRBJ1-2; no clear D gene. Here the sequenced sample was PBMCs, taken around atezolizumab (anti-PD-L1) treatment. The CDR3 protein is CASSSGSYGYTF. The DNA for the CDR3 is TGTGCCAGCAGTTCAGGTTCCTATGGCTACACCTTC.